This passage covers 20 T cell receptor beta chains from one sample sequenced in a study of blood T cell repertoires in COVID-19. Assay: immunoSEQ multiplex PCR; the TCRdb copy retains only in-frame clones and omits some. The top ten hold 6.9% of the sample, which has approximately 75,000 clones, more than 80% seen once. Sequenced input: peripheral blood. The source is a human donor in a cohort sampled during active COVID-19.

V gene TRBV6-5 combines with J gene TRBJ2-2; D is undetermined. The germline gives CDR1 MNHEY, CDR2 SVGAGI. Trimming removed 6 bases from V and 4 bases from J, with 6 bases in between. This CDR3 has 12 residues. Here the CDR3 DNA reads TGTGCCAGCAGCCCCGGCACCGGGGAGCTGTTTTTT. Its translation is CASSPGTGELFF.

The V gene is TRBV10-1, the J gene TRBJ2-1, with 9 nucleotides matching TRBD1. The CDR3 loop spans 15 amino acids. The V gene end was trimmed by 4 bases and the J gene end by 5 bases; junction bases not matched to a gene: 6. Germline CDR1 and CDR2: WNHNN and SYGVQD (reference sequence). The CDR3 sequence: CASSVRDRVHNEQFF. CDR3 DNA sequence: TGCGCCAGCAGTGTCCGGGACAGGGTCCACAATGAGCAGTTCTTC.

The genes are TRBV9 and TRBJ2-1; D possibly corresponds to TRBD1 (6 bases). The V gene lost 4 bases and the J gene lost 9 bases, with 14 bases spanning the gap. The germline CDR1 and CDR2 sequences are SGDLS and YYNGEE. The CDR3 extends over 13 amino acids. CDR3 nucleotides: TGTGCCAGCAGCTCTTTAACAGGGAGTGAGCAGTTCTTC. Translated, it gives CASSSLTGSEQFF. Filled out from reference TRBV9 and TRBJ2-1, the complete variable domain reads DSGVTQTPKHLITATGQRVTLRCSPRSGDLSVYWYQQSLDQGLQFLIQYYNGEERAKGNILERFSAQQFPDLHSELNLSSLELGDSALYFCASSSLTGSEQFFGPGTRLTVL.

The chain links TRBV3-1 (or the pseudogene TRBV3-2) to TRBJ2-3; maybe TRBD2 (5 bases). Germline V lookup: CDR1 LGHDT, CDR2 YNNKEL (reference sequence). This CDR3 is 15 amino acids long. Trimming took 0 bases from V and 6 from J, leaving 13 bases between them. This CDR3 is CASSQELKDWDTQYF. CDR3 bases: TGTGCCAGCAGCCAAGAGTTGAAGGACTGGGATACGCAGTATTTT.

V usage is TRBV7-6 and J usage is TRBJ1-2, with TRBD1 identical over 9 bases. Looked up from germline, CDR1 is SGHVS and CDR2 is FNYEAQ. This CDR3 contains 16 residues. V lost 3 bases to trimming and J lost 0 bases; unmatched junction nucleotides: 5. In DNA, the CDR3 is TGTGCCAGCAGCTTCCACAGGGGGCCCGCTAACTATGGCTACACCTTC. The encoded protein is CASSFHRGPANYGYTF.

The V and J genes are TRBV3-1 (or the pseudogene TRBV3-2) and TRBJ2-5; 7 bases are a match to TRBD2. CDR1 is LGHDT, CDR2 YNNKEL, per germline (reference sequence). CDR3 length equals 15 residues. V lost 3 bases, J lost 5 bases, and 9 bases stayed unmatched. The CDR3 sequence: CASSHGTAGGETQYF. The CDR3 bases are TGTGCCAGCAGCCACGGGACGGCCGGGGGGGAGACCCAGTACTTC.

This clone showed up just once. CDR3 residues: CASSDHRGYYQPQHF. As DNA, the CDR3 is TGTGCCAGCAGTGACCACAGGGGATACTATCAGCCCCAGCATTTT. This chain joins TRBV2 and TRBJ1-5, with 7 bases fitting TRBD1. V gave up 3 bases and J gave up 5 bases; unmatched junction bases: 7. The CDR3 totals 15 residues. CDR1 is SNHLY and CDR2 is FYNNEI in the germline V gene.

The chain recombines TRBV5-4 with TRBJ2-7; 11 positions agree with TRBD1. Germline assignment: CDR1 SGHNT and CDR2 YYREEE (reference sequence). V lost 3 bases to trimming and J lost 3 bases; unmatched junction nucleotides: 5. The CDR3 spans 15 residues. The CDR3 loop is CASSSRDRGIYEQYF. Written as DNA, the CDR3 is TGTGCCAGCAGCTCCCGGGACAGGGGGATCTACGAGCAGTACTTC.

The chain recombines TRBV27 with TRBJ1-1; no reliable D call. The V and J ends lost 10 bases and 9 bases respectively, with 21 bases between them. In germline, CDR1 is MNHEY, CDR2 SMNVEV (reference sequence). The CDR3 spans 13 residues. CDR3 sequence: CATTSFLSGKAFF. The CDR3 nucleotides read TGTGCCACTACGTCTTTTTTATCGGGAAAAGCTTTCTTT.

V gene TRBV18 combines with J gene TRBJ2-5; no clear D. This CDR3 is built from 12 residues. Trimming stripped 5 bases from V and 5 bases from J, with 9 bases between. Germline lookup yields CDR1 KGHSH and CDR2 LQKENI. The CDR3 DNA sequence: TGTGCCAGCTCAGGCAAAGTGGAGACCCAGTACTTC. Translating it yields CASSGKVETQYF.

The CDR3 DNA follows: TGTGCCAGCCCCGGGGGACTAGCGGGGGGAGGGCAGTTCTTC. Residues: CASPGGLAGGGQFF. The gene calls are TRBV2 and TRBJ2-1, with 15 bases lining up with TRBD2. CDR1 and CDR2 from the germline V gene are SNHLY and FYNNEI. This CDR3 contains 14 residues. V lost 8 bases to trimming and J lost 12 bases; unmatched junction nucleotides: 8.

V gene TRBV27 combines with J gene TRBJ2-3; 7 bases map to TRBD2. V lost 5 bases and J lost 1; bases outside the gene matches: 12. The germline gives CDR1 MNHEY, CDR2 SMNVEV (reference sequence). The CDR3 totals 17 residues. The CDR3 reads CASSHLTGSGRTDTQYF. In DNA form, the CDR3 reads TGTGCCAGCAGTCACCTAACGGGTAGCGGGCGCACAGATACGCAGTATTTT.

The J gene is TRBJ1-6, the V gene TRBV5-1, with D uncertain. The CDR3 loop spans 16 amino acids. With 0 bases removed from V and 0 bases from J, the gap between germline ends came to 7 bases. Germline CDR1 reads SGHRS; CDR2 reads YFSETQ. For the CDR3, the DNA is TGCGCCAGCAGCTTGGACACCATCTCCTATAATTCACCCCTCCACTTT. Protein product: CASSLDTISYNSPLHF.

The gene calls are TRBV12-3 or TRBV12-4 and TRBJ1-2; D is ambiguous. Trimming shortened V by 2 bases and J by 6 bases, and 7 bases separated the two germline ends. The CDR3 covers 12 residues. The CDR3 reads CASSLPGNGYTF. The CDR3 bases are TGTGCCAGCAGTTTACCCGGGAATGGCTACACCTTC.

The chain uses TRBV6-5 and TRBJ2-5, with 9 nucleotides matching TRBD1. The CDR3 is made up of 13 amino acids. In germline, CDR1 is MNHEY, CDR2 SVGAGI. The CDR3 reads CVGGTGFAETQYF. In DNA form, the CDR3 reads TGTGTCGGGGGGACAGGGTTTGCGGAGACCCAGTACTTC.

The rearrangement joins TRBV5-1 to TRBJ1-6, with 7 bases lining up with TRBD1. Looked up from germline, CDR1 is SGHRS and CDR2 is YFSETQ. The CDR3 spans 17 residues. The V gene end was trimmed by 4 bases and the J gene end by 14 bases; junction bases not matched to a gene: 21. Here the CDR3 DNA reads TGCGCCAGCAGCCAAGCCCGGGACAGAGACCCCATCGGAACCCTCCACTTT. Translating gives CASSQARDRDPIGTLHF.

The J gene is TRBJ2-7, the V gene TRBV7-8; 12 bases fit TRBD1. Trimming cost V 7 bases and J 6 bases; bases outside gene matches: 13. The CDR3 runs to 16 residues. Germline values: CDR1 SGHVS, CDR2 FQNEAQ. CDR3 amino acids: CASTPLQGQGAFEQYF. CDR3 DNA sequence: TGTGCCAGCACCCCCCTCCAGGGACAGGGGGCGTTCGAGCAGTACTTC.

The chain couples TRBV27 to TRBJ2-1; 9 bases fit TRBD2. Germline CDR1 reads MNHEY; CDR2 reads SMNVEV (reference sequence). The CDR3 is 15 amino acids. V gave up 5 bases and J gave up 9 bases; unmatched junction bases: 11. The CDR3 DNA follows: TGTGCCAGCAGTCCCGGTCGCGGGGGGGCTCTTGAGCAGTTCTTC. This sequence encodes CASSPGRGGALEQFF.

CDR3: CASRGGIGSGNTIYF. The CDR3 DNA follows: TGTGCCAGCAGAGGGGGTATAGGCTCTGGAAACACCATATATTTT. This chain joins TRBV2 and TRBJ1-3; D is perhaps TRBD1 (6 bases). This CDR3 comprises 15 residues. Germline V lookup: CDR1 SNHLY, CDR2 FYNNEI. Trimming pared 6 bases from V and 0 bases from J, leaving 12 bases between.

The gene calls are TRBV27 and TRBJ2-3; D uncertain. The CDR3 loop spans 16 amino acids. The germline V and J ends were trimmed by 2 bases and 2 bases, with 14 bases remaining between them. Per germline, CDR1 MNHEY and CDR2 SMNVEV (reference sequence). This CDR3 reads CASSLMATVYTDTQYF. DNA of the CDR3: TGTGCCAGCAGTTTAATGGCCACCGTGTACACAGATACGCAGTATTTT.